These 17 T cell receptor beta chains were all obtained from the same sample, sequenced in a study of blood T cell repertoires in COVID-19. Measured with immunoSEQ multiplex PCR; TCRdb has only the in-frame clones, and not every one. The repertoire has about 200,000 clones, approximately 83% of them found once; the top ten carry about 2.5%. The sequenced sample consisted of peripheral blood. The receptors come from a woman aged 40-49 years with active or convalescent COVID-19.

This clone was observed a single time. V gene TRBV18 combines with J gene TRBJ1-2, with TRBD1 matching 12 bases. This CDR3 spans 16 amino acids. Germline CDR1 and CDR2: KGHSH and LQKENI. Trimming took 6 bases from V and 2 from J; bases not matched to a gene: 7. Written as DNA, the CDR3 is TGTGCCAGCTCGAGCGGGACAGGGGGCAGAAACTATGGCTACACCTTC. Its translation is CASSSGTGGRNYGYTF.

The chain uses TRBV9 and TRBJ2-3, with 10 bases that match TRBD2. V shed 3 bases, J shed 2 bases, and the junction held 6 bases outside the gene matches. CDR3 length: 16 residues. Germline lookup yields CDR1 SGDLS and CDR2 YYNGEE. CDR3 DNA: TGTGCCAGCAGCGGCAGCGGGAGGGCCCTCACAGATACGCAGTATTTT. Translation: CASSGSGRALTDTQYF.

The chain joins TRBV7-9 to TRBJ1-1, with D maybe TRBD1 (6 bases). Germline CDR1 and CDR2: SEHNR and FQNEAQ (reference sequence). The germline V and J ends were trimmed by 2 bases and 3 bases, with 7 bases remaining between them. The CDR3 is made up of 13 amino acids. The CDR3 DNA reads as TGTGCCAGCAGCTTAAACAGGGACACTGAAGCTTTCTTT. Protein product: CASSLNRDTEAFF.

In this sample, this clone turned up once. The chain couples TRBV7-9 to TRBJ2-3; a weak D match, TRBD1 (6 bases). From germline, CDR1 is SEHNR and CDR2 FQNEAQ (reference sequence). The V and J ends lost 5 bases and 3 bases respectively, with 12 bases between them. The CDR3 consists of 14 residues. The CDR3 here is CASSRGGPTDTQYF. The DNA of the CDR3 is TGTGCCAGCAGCCGAGGGGGTCCGACAGATACGCAGTATTTT.

This clone appeared a few times. The CDR3 protein is CAWGRQGLSGNTIYF. The CDR3 nucleotides are TGTGCCTGGGGACGACAGGGGCTCTCTGGAAACACCATATATTTT. The chain joins TRBV30 to TRBJ1-3; 8 nucleotides align to TRBD1. Per the germline V gene, CDR1 is GTSNPN and CDR2 is SVGIG (reference sequence). The CDR3 sequence is 15 residues long. Trimming removed 5 bases from V and 0 bases from J; junction bases left unmatched: 6.

This chain uses TRBV28 with TRBJ2-1; D may be TRBD2 (6 bases). V lost 6 bases, J lost 0 bases, and 12 bases lay in between. The CDR3 sequence is 15 residues long. Per germline, CDR1 MDHEN and CDR2 SYDVKM. The CDR3 loop is CASRSDGSSYNEQFF. CDR3 DNA sequence: TGTGCCAGCAGATCTGACGGGAGCTCCTACAATGAGCAGTTCTTC.

V usage is TRBV2 and J usage is TRBJ1-4, with 7 nucleotides matching TRBD1. This CDR3 spans 15 amino acids. The V gene end was trimmed by 2 bases and the J gene end by 4 bases; junction bases not matched to a gene: 4. Germline loops: CDR1 SNHLY, CDR2 FYNNEI. The CDR3 DNA reads TGTGCCAGCAGTGAACAGGGACAGCTTAATGAAAAACTGTTTTTT. Translating it yields CASSEQGQLNEKLFF. Combining the CDR3 with reference TRBV2 and TRBJ1-4 gives the whole variable domain EPEVTQTPSHQVTQMGQEVILRCVPISNHLYFYWYRQILGQKVEFLVSFYNNEISEKSEIFDDQFSVERPDGSNFTLKIRSTKLEDSAMYFCASSEQGQLNEKLFFGSGTQLSVL.

The V call is TRBV12-3 or TRBV12-4, the J call TRBJ1-5; unclear D gene. Trimming removed 2 bases from V and 5 bases from J, with 7 bases in between. The CDR3 totals 13 residues. As DNA, the CDR3 is TGTGCCAGCAGTTTACTGAGGGATCAGCCCCAGCATTTT. It yields the protein CASSLLRDQPQHF.

This chain joins TRBV3-1 (or the pseudogene TRBV3-2) and TRBJ1-5; D gene uncertain. V lost 1 base and J lost 3, with 4 bases in between. The CDR3 spans 13 residues. The germline V gene encodes CDR1 LGHDT and CDR2 YNNKEL (reference sequence). CDR3: CASSQVANQPQHF. The CDR3 DNA reads as TGTGCCAGCAGCCAAGTGGCCAATCAGCCCCAGCATTTT.

The CDR3 DNA is TGTGCCAGCAGTCCAGACGGAGGGGCCTACAATGAGCAGTTCTTC. Its protein product is CASSPDGGAYNEQFF. This chain connects TRBV9 to TRBJ2-1, with D possibly matching TRBD2 (6 bases). This CDR3 spans 15 amino acids. V lost 5 bases and J 2 bases, leaving 14 bases between the germline ends. Germline CDR1 and CDR2: SGDLS and YYNGEE.

The rearrangement joins TRBV7-9 to TRBJ2-7, with 9 nucleotides matching TRBD1. The germline gives CDR1 SEHNR, CDR2 FQNEAQ (reference sequence). Germline trimming cut 10 bases from V and 4 bases from J; bases unmatched to any gene: 11. There are 14 residues in the CDR3. CDR3 residues: CATETGTGPYEQYF. The CDR3 bases are TGTGCCACCGAAACCGGGACAGGGCCTTACGAGCAGTACTTC.

This clone was counted a single time. CDR3 sequence reads: CASSLSRGGYNEQFF. DNA for the CDR3: TGTGCCAGCAGCTTATCGCGGGGGGGGTACAATGAGCAGTTCTTC. V is TRBV7-8 and J is TRBJ2-1, with 9 bases lining up with TRBD2. The germline gives CDR1 SGHVS, CDR2 FQNEAQ. The CDR3 totals 15 residues. The J segment lost 4 bases and the V segment lost 2 bases, leaving 3 bases of the junction unmatched.

This clone was counted only a few times. V usage is TRBV5-6 and J usage is TRBJ1-6; D unresolved. V dropped 1 base and J dropped 8 bases, with 7 bases sitting between them. The germline V gene has CDR1 SGHDT and CDR2 YYEEEE. This CDR3 has 13 amino acids. The CDR3 loop is CASSLLSHSPLHF. Written as DNA, the CDR3 is TGTGCCAGCAGCTTGCTTAGCCATTCACCCCTCCACTTT.

The count of this clone is one. The V gene is TRBV9, the J gene TRBJ2-1; tentative D call: TRBD1 (5 bases). The V end was cut by 0 bases, the J end by 4 bases, with 14 bases between. CDR3 size: 16 residues. From germline, CDR1 is SGDLS and CDR2 YYNGEE. The CDR3 spells CASSVAWTSLYNEQFF. In DNA form, the CDR3 reads TGTGCCAGCAGCGTAGCTTGGACATCCTTATACAATGAGCAGTTCTTC.

This clone has only one observation. The chain joins TRBV7-9 to TRBJ2-1, with TRBD2 matching over 7 bases. This CDR3 has 17 residues. CDR1 and CDR2 (germline): SEHNR, FQNEAQ (reference sequence). V lost 0 bases and J lost 8; bases outside the gene matches: 13. The CDR3 sequence is CASSLALRELLWDEQFF. The CDR3 DNA reads TGTGCCAGCAGCTTAGCGCTGCGGGAGTTGCTCTGGGATGAGCAGTTCTTC. The whole variable domain, filled in from reference TRBV7-9 and TRBJ2-1, reads DTGVSQNPRHKITKRGQNVTFRCDPISEHNRLYWYRQTLGQGPEFLTYFQNEAQLEKSRLLSDRFSAERPKGSFSTLEIQRTEQGDSAMYLCASSLALRELLWDEQFFGPGTRLTVL.

This sequence joins TRBV2 and TRBJ1-6, with 9 bases matching TRBD1. Germline CDR1 is SNHLY and CDR2 is FYNNEI. The CDR3 totals 15 residues. The V gene end was trimmed by 7 bases and the J gene end by 4 bases; junction bases not matched to a gene: 5. CDR3 in amino acids: CASTWTGVYNSPLHF. CDR3 coding DNA: TGTGCCAGCACCTGGACAGGGGTTTATAATTCACCCCTCCACTTT.

CDR3 in amino acids: CASRSGTLIENEQFF. In DNA form, the CDR3 reads TGCGCCAGCAGGTCTGGGACTCTCATTGAGAATGAGCAGTTCTTC. The V call is TRBV4-1, the J call TRBJ2-1; TRBD2 is a possible D gene (6 bases). The germline V gene encodes CDR1 MGHRA and CDR2 YSYEKL. V lost 6 bases and J lost 7, with 19 bases in between. The CDR3 is made up of 15 amino acids.